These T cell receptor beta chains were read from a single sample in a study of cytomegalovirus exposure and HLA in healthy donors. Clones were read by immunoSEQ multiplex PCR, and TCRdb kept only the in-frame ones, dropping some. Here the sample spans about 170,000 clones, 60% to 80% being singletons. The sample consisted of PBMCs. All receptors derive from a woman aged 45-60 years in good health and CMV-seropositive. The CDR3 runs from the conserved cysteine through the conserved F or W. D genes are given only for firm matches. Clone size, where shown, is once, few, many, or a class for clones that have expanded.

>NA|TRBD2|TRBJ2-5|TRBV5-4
CASSLRAGAETQYF
TGTGCCAGCAGCTTGCGAGCGGGAGCGGAGACCCAGTACTTC
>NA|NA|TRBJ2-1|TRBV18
CASSPPSSHEQFF
TGTGCCAGCTCACCACCTAGTAGCCATGAGCAGTTCTTC
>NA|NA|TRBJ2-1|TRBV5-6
CASSPRSRVQILF
TGTGCCAGCAGCCCTAGATCCCGGGTACAAATCCTCTTC
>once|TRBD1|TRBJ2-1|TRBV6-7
CASSYPRGQGCYNEQFF
TGTGCCAGCAGTTACCCGAGGGGACAGGGGTGCTACAATGAGCAGTTCTTC
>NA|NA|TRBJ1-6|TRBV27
CASRSAGKGNSPLHF
TGTGCCAGCCGCTCCGCCGGGAAGGGAAATTCACCCCTCCACTTT
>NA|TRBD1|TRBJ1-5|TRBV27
CASSTVRGPVQPQHF
TGTGCCAGCAGTACCGTCAGGGGGCCCGTTCAGCCCCAGCATTTT
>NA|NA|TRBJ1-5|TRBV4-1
CASSQDGGIGNQPQHF
TGCGCCAGCAGCCAAGATGGGGGCATTGGCAATCAGCCCCAGCATTTT
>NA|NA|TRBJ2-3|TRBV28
CASSLSQLADTQYF
TGTGCCAGCAGTTTATCACAGTTGGCAGATACGCAGTATTTT
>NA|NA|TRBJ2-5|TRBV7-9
CSSSLTPETQYF
TGTTCCAGCAGTCTAACCCCAGAGACCCAGTACTTC
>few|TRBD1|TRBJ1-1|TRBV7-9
CASSVRTGSNTEAFF
TGTGCCAGCAGCGTCAGGACAGGGAGCAACACTGAAGCTTTCTTT
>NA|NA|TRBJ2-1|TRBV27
CASSLRDEQFF
TGTGCCAGCAGTTTACGGGATGAGCAGTTCTTC
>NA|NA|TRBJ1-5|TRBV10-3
CAISESSGSGQPQHF
TGTGCCATCAGTGAGTCGTCAGGGTCTGGGCAGCCCCAGCATTTT
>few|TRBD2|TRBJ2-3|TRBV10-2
CASSGTSGRGGSTDTQYF
TGCGCCAGCAGTGGGACTAGCGGGAGGGGGGGGAGCACAGATACGCAGTATTTT
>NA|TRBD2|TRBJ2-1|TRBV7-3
CASSVTSGSNEQFF
TGTGCCAGCAGCGTGACTAGCGGGTCCAATGAGCAGTTCTTC
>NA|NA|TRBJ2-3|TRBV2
CASRRFPSTDTQYF
TGTGCCAGCAGGCGGTTCCCTAGCACAGATACGCAGTATTTT
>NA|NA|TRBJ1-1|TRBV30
CAWSGGPEAFF
TGTGCCTGGAGTGGAGGGCCTGAAGCTTTCTTT
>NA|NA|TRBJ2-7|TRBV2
CASSALVPSSYEQYF
TGTGCCAGCAGTGCACTAGTCCCGAGCTCCTACGAGCAGTACTTC
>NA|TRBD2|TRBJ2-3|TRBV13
CASSPRTSGPTDTQYF
TGTGCCAGCAGTCCTAGGACTAGCGGCCCCACAGATACGCAGTATTTT
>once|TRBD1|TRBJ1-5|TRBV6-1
CASREQGINQPQHF
TGTGCCAGCCGAGAACAGGGGATTAATCAGCCCCAGCATTTT
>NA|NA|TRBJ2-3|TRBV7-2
CASSGAARKGRAQYF
TGTGCCAGCAGCGGGGCGGCGCGGAAGGGAAGAGCGCAGTATTTT
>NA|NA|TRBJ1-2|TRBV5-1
CASSLGAVQSYGYTF
TGCGCCAGCAGCTTGGGGGCAGTCCAAAGCTATGGCTACACCTTC
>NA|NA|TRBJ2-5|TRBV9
CASSAGETQYF
TGTGCCAGCAGCGCGGGGGAGACCCAGTACTTC
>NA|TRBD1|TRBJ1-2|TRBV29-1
CSVGEQGDYGYTF
TGCAGCGTCGGGGAGCAGGGGGACTATGGCTACACCTTC
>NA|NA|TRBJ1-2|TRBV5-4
CASSRFRVDYGYTF
TGTGCCAGCAGCCGTTTTCGGGTGGACTATGGCTACACCTTC
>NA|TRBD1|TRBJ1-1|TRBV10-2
CASTWGQTNTEAFF
TGCGCCAGCACCTGGGGACAGACGAACACTGAAGCTTTCTTT
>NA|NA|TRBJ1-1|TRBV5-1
CASSLWGRDTEAFF
TGCGCCAGCAGCTTATGGGGGCGTGACACTGAAGCTTTCTTT
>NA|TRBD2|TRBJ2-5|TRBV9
CASSASGGGQETQYF
TGTGCCAGCAGCGCTAGCGGGGGGGGCCAAGAGACCCAGTACTTC
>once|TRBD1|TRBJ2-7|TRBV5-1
CASRPLPGQGSHEQYF
TGCGCCAGCAGGCCCTTACCGGGACAGGGGTCCCACGAGCAGTACTTC
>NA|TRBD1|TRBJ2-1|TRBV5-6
CASSFRDRAYNEQFF
TGTGCCAGCAGCTTCCGGGACAGGGCGTACAATGAGCAGTTCTTC
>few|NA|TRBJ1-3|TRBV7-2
CASSIQSLGGNTIYF
TGTGCCAGCAGCATCCAATCACTGGGCGGAAACACCATATATTTT
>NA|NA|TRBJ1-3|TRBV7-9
CASSLAAYPQALSGNTIYF
TGTGCCAGCAGCTTAGCCGCGTATCCACAGGCGCTCTCTGGAAACACCATATATTTT
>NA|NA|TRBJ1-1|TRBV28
CASSLSAPGTEAFF
TGTGCCAGCAGTTTATCCGCCCCAGGGACTGAAGCTTTCTTT
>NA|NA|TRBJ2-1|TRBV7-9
CASSLRVAAYNEQFF
TGTGCCAGCAGCTTACGGGTTGCTGCGTACAATGAGCAGTTCTTC
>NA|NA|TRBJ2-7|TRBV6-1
CASSAQVTGPYEQYF
TGTGCCAGCAGTGCACAGGTCACAGGGCCCTACGAGCAGTACTTC
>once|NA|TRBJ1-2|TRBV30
CASTGLDRGYTF
TGTGCCTCTACGGGGCTCGACAGGGGCTACACCTTC
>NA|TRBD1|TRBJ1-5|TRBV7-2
CASSLVPGGLVQPQHF
TGTGCCAGCAGCTTAGTCCCAGGGGGCCTTGTTCAGCCCCAGCATTTT
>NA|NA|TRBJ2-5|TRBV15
CATSSPKGAETQYF
TGTGCCACCAGCAGCCCCAAAGGGGCTGAGACCCAGTACTTC
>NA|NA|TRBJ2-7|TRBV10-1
CASSERPQGLAYEQYF
TGCGCCAGCTCCGAACGCCCACAGGGTTTGGCCTACGAGCAGTACTTC
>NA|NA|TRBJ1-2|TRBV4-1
CASSQPTGKGHGYTF
TGCGCCAGCAGCCAGCCCACAGGGAAAGGCCATGGCTACACCTTC
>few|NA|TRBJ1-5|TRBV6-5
CASSYTGTHQPQHF
TGTGCCAGCAGTTACACAGGGACCCATCAGCCCCAGCATTTT
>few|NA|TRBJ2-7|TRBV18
CASSQFGQTYEQYF
TGTGCCAGCTCCCAATTTGGACAGACCTACGAGCAGTACTTC
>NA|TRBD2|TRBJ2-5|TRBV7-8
CASSQERGGQETQYF
TGTGCCAGCAGTCAAGAGCGGGGGGGACAAGAGACCCAGTACTTC
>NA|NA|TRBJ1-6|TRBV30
CAWRGQNSPLHF
TGTGCCTGGAGAGGACAGAATTCACCCCTCCACTTT
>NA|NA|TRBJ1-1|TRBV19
CASSGVMGVTEAFF
TGTGCCAGTAGTGGAGTTATGGGAGTCACTGAAGCTTTCTTT
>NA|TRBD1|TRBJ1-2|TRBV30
CAWSIIGTGNGYTF
TGTGCCTGGAGTATCATTGGGACAGGGAACGGCTACACCTTC
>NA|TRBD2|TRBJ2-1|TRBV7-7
CASSLGSGGLNEQFF
TGTGCTAGCAGCTTGGGTAGCGGGGGGTTGAATGAGCAGTTCTTC
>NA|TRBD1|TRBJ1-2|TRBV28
CASSFGTVYGYTF
TGTGCCAGCAGTTTCGGGACAGTCTATGGCTACACCTTC
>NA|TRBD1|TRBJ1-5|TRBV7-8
CASSVDRGQQPQHF
TGTGCCAGCAGCGTGGACAGGGGGCAACAGCCCCAGCATTTT